This TCR beta chain derives from a study of OX40 agonist ivuxolimab in advanced cancers. Profiling relied on immunoSEQ multiplex PCR, and the TCRdb table lists in-frame clones only, not all of them. Seen here are around 40,000 clones, 80% to 85% observed once, and the top ten hold less than 25%. Germline V CDR1 and CDR2: SEHNR, FQNEAQ (reference sequence). The CDR3 totals 16 residues. After removal of 0 bases from V and 5 bases from J, the junction contained 3 bases not matched to a gene. This receptor was taken from an adult with an advanced solid tumor such as melanoma, head and neck, liver or kidney cancer. The sample was CD4+ or CD8+ T cells sorted from blood, taken in a trial of the OX40 agonist ivuxolimab. This sequence joins TRBV7-9 and TRBJ1-4, with 10 nucleotides matching TRBD1. CDR3 loop: CASSLAPGQGNEKLFF. DNA for the CDR3: TGTGCCAGCAGCTTAGCTCCGGGACAGGGGAATGAAAAACTGTTTTTT.